These 27 T cell receptor beta chains came from one sample sequenced in a study of STAT5B mutations in CD4+ large granular lymphocyte leukemia. Libraries were prepared by immunoSEQ multiplex PCR; TCRdb keeps only in-frame clonotypes and omits some of them. The table lists some 30,000 clones, 71% of them singletons, with roughly 0.43% in the top ten. Sequenced material: CD4+ T cells from blood buffy coats. These receptor sequences come from a human donor in good health.

V is TRBV5-5 and J is TRBJ1-2, with unresolved D. The CDR3 is made up of 13 amino acids. V was trimmed by 2 bases and J by 3 bases, leaving 8 bases between them. Germline V CDR1 and CDR2: SGHKS, YYEKEE (reference sequence). The CDR3 protein is CASSFVADYGYTF. The CDR3 DNA follows: TGTGCCAGCAGCTTTGTAGCGGACTATGGCTACACCTTC.

The chain is built from TRBV28 and TRBJ1-5; D possibly corresponds to TRBD1 (6 bases). CDR3 length equals 15 residues. In germline, CDR1 is MDHEN, CDR2 SYDVKM. Trimming removed 2 bases from V and 3 bases from J, with 11 bases in between. CDR3 residues: CASSLQAGDNQPQHF. For the CDR3, the DNA is TGTGCCAGCAGTTTACAGGCAGGGGACAATCAGCCCCAGCATTTT.

The chain combines TRBV30 with TRBJ1-1; D not certain. The V gene lost 0 bases and the J gene lost 0 bases, with 8 bases spanning the gap. The CDR3 totals 14 residues. The germline V gene has CDR1 GTSNPN and CDR2 SVGIG (reference sequence). For the CDR3, the DNA is TGTGCCTGGAGTGTACAGACGATGAACACTGAAGCTTTCTTT. Amino acid sequence: CAWSVQTMNTEAFF.

The J gene is TRBJ2-1, the V gene TRBV2; 9 nucleotides match TRBD2. This CDR3 has 15 residues. CDR1 is SNHLY and CDR2 is FYNNEI in the germline V gene. Trimming cost V 6 bases and J 5 bases; bases outside gene matches: 8. In DNA form, the CDR3 reads TGTGCCAGCAGCCAAATGGGACTAGCCCACAATGAGCAGTTCTTC. It yields the protein CASSQMGLAHNEQFF.

This sequence joins TRBV4-1 and TRBJ2-3; D not resolved. The V end lost 6 bases, the J end lost 4 bases, and 20 bases lay between the germline ends. The CDR3 spans 16 residues. Germline V gives CDR1 MGHRA, CDR2 YSYEKL. The CDR3: CASSPLGKLDADTQYF. The CDR3 DNA reads TGCGCCAGCAGTCCCCTTGGGAAATTAGACGCAGATACGCAGTATTTT.

The chain combines TRBV10-3 with TRBJ1-2, with TRBD1 as a possible D gene (5 bases). This CDR3 has 14 amino acids. V lost 5 bases and J lost 0, with 10 bases in between. Germline values: CDR1 ENHRY, CDR2 SYGVKD. In DNA, the CDR3 is TGTGCCATCAGTCAGGGTTCGACTAACTATGGCTACACCTTC. It translates to CAISQGSTNYGYTF.

This chain connects TRBV19 to TRBJ2-5; TRBD2 matches 8 bases. Per the germline V gene, CDR1 is LNHDA and CDR2 is SQIVND (reference sequence). The CDR3 sequence is 15 residues long. V shed 6 bases, J shed 2 bases, and the junction held 8 bases outside the gene matches. The CDR3, as DNA: TGTGCCAGTAGCGGGGGGGCCTGGGGGCAAGAGACCCAGTACTTC. Protein sequence: CASSGGAWGQETQYF.

This sequence joins TRBV5-1 and TRBJ2-5; possibly TRBD1 for D (6 bases). This CDR3 comprises 15 residues. Germline-derived CDR1 and CDR2 are SGHRS and YFSETQ. Trimming stripped 0 bases from V and 2 bases from J, with 11 bases between. The CDR3 bases are TGCGCCAGCAGCTTGGATGGCAGGGGACAAGAGACCCAGTACTTC. Protein sequence: CASSLDGRGQETQYF.

This clone was observed a few times. This rearrangement joins TRBV4-1 to TRBJ1-2; D may be TRBD1 (6 bases). The CDR3 spans 13 residues. The V gene lost 5 bases and the J gene lost 8 bases, with 15 bases spanning the gap. Germline CDR1 MGHRA, CDR2 YSYEKL. The DNA of the CDR3 is TGCGCCAGCAGCAGTGCAGGGGTGGAGGGCTACACCTTC. The encoded protein is CASSSAGVEGYTF.

This clone was observed a few times. The chain uses TRBV25-1 and TRBJ1-1; D uncertain. The V gene lost 9 bases and the J gene lost 1 base, with 12 bases spanning the gap. Germline CDR1 reads MGHDK; CDR2 reads SYGVNS. The CDR3 contains 13 residues. CDR3 loop: CASLHDQNTEAFF. CDR3 sequence (DNA): TGTGCCAGTTTACATGACCAGAACACTGAAGCTTTCTTT.

This sequence joins TRBV18 and TRBJ2-2, with a tentative D call TRBD1 (6 bases). Trimming stripped 6 bases from V and 1 base from J, with 9 bases between. The CDR3 has 14 amino acids. CDR1 is KGHSH and CDR2 is LQKENI in the germline V gene. CDR3 residues: CASSPGQNTGELFF. The CDR3 nucleotides read TGTGCCAGCTCCCCGGGACAGAACACCGGGGAGCTGTTTTTT.

The V and J genes are TRBV10-2 and TRBJ2-5; D call uncertain. The CDR3 spans 11 residues. The ends were cut back, 2 bases at V and 5 bases at J, with 3 bases in the middle. CDR1 and CDR2 (germline): WSHSY, SAAADI. CDR3 loop: CASSETETQYF. The CDR3 nucleotides read TGCGCCAGCAGTGAGACTGAGACCCAGTACTTC.

This chain links TRBV9 with TRBJ2-5; 9 bases align to TRBD2. There are 15 residues in the CDR3. With 4 bases clipped from V and 2 bases from J, the junction kept 6 bases outside the gene matches. Per the germline V gene, CDR1 is SGDLS and CDR2 is YYNGEE. The CDR3 sequence: CASSLQRGVQETQYF. The CDR3 DNA is TGTGCCAGCAGCCTCCAGCGGGGGGTACAAGAGACCCAGTACTTC. The variable domain in full, completed from reference TRBV9 and TRBJ2-5, reads DSGVTQTPKHLITATGQRVTLRCSPRSGDLSVYWYQQSLDQGLQFLIQYYNGEERAKGNILERFSAQQFPDLHSELNLSSLELGDSALYFCASSLQRGVQETQYFGPGTRLLVL.

The CDR3 sequence is CASSSTGAQRSPLHF. The CDR3 region has the DNA TGTGCCAGCAGCTCGACAGGGGCTCAGCGTTCACCCCTCCACTTT. This chain links TRBV6-1 with TRBJ1-6; TRBD1 matches at 8 bases. Trimming took 6 bases from V and 9 from J; bases not matched to a gene: 10. Germline-derived CDR1 and CDR2 are MNHNS and SASEGT. The CDR3 consists of 15 residues.

V is TRBV25-1 and J is TRBJ2-3; TRBD1 is a possible D gene (6 bases). The CDR3 contains 14 residues. CDR1 MGHDK and CDR2 SYGVNS come from the germline V gene. With 1 base removed from V and 4 bases from J, the gap between germline ends came to 9 bases. The DNA of the CDR3 is TGTGCCAGCAGTGAATTGAAGGGGGCAGATACGCAGTATTTT. This codes for CASSELKGADTQYF.

The chain employs TRBV7-3 and TRBJ2-1; D tentatively fits TRBD1 or TRBD2 (6 bases each). Germline CDR1 SGHTA, CDR2 FQGTGA. CDR3 length: 15 amino acids. Trimming took 5 bases from V and 3 from J, leaving 14 bases between them. The CDR3 nucleotides are TGTGCCAGCAGCGGAAGAGGGGGGAACTACAATGAGCAGTTCTTC. It is translated as CASSGRGGNYNEQFF.

The V and J genes are TRBV10-3 and TRBJ2-1, with no clear D. CDR1 and CDR2 from the germline V gene are ENHRY and SYGVKD. The V and J ends lost 6 bases and 5 bases respectively, with 11 bases between them. This CDR3 spans 13 amino acids. The CDR3 sequence is CAISDWGNNEQFF. The CDR3 DNA is TGTGCCATCAGCGATTGGGGAAACAATGAGCAGTTCTTC.

This clone came up once. V and J are TRBV10-2 and TRBJ1-2, with 8 bases identical to TRBD1. Trimming cost V 0 bases and J 8 bases; bases outside gene matches: 8. CDR3 length equals 15 residues. Germline CDR1 WSHSY, CDR2 SAAADI. The CDR3 nucleotides are TGCGCCAGCAGTGAGTCCCCTGGGACAGGCAGGGGCTACACCTTC. It translates to CASSESPGTGRGYTF.

V is TRBV9 and J is TRBJ1-1; D is unclear. Germline CDR1 is SGDLS and CDR2 is YYNGEE. The CDR3 spans 13 residues. Trimming pared 0 bases from V and 1 base from J, leaving 4 bases between. CDR3 nucleotides: TGTGCCAGCAGCGTAGCTGGGAACACTGAAGCTTTCTTT. Translation gives CASSVAGNTEAFF.

V usage is TRBV7-6 and J usage is TRBJ1-3; 8 bases line up with TRBD1. CDR3 length: 16 residues. Trimming removed 4 bases from V and 0 bases from J; junction bases left unmatched: 5. Germline assignment: CDR1 SGHVS and CDR2 FNYEAQ. CDR3 nucleotide sequence: TGTGCCAGCAGCTCCGGACAGGGATTCTCTGGAAACACCATATATTTT. Its protein product is CASSSGQGFSGNTIYF.

V gene TRBV14 combines with J gene TRBJ2-7; D uncertain. Trimming removed 2 bases at V and 4 bases at J, with 3 bases between. The V gene's germline CDR1 is SGHDN and CDR2 FVKESK. This CDR3 is built from 11 residues. This CDR3 reads CASSQIYEQYF. In DNA form, the CDR3 reads TGTGCCAGCAGCCAAATTTACGAGCAGTACTTC.

This clone appeared a single time. The chain joins TRBV29-1 to TRBJ2-7, with 7 bases fitting TRBD1. V lost 6 bases and J lost 5; bases outside the gene matches: 7. The germline V gene has CDR1 SQVTM and CDR2 ANQGSEA. The CDR3 extends over 12 amino acids. CDR3 coding DNA: TGCAGCGTGTCCGTGACAGGGAACGAGCAGTACTTC. It encodes CSVSVTGNEQYF.

The chain combines TRBV4-1 with TRBJ2-5; D is possibly TRBD1 (6 bases). There are 15 residues in the CDR3. V gave up 2 bases and J gave up 1 base, with 11 bases separating them. Germline CDR1 and CDR2: MGHRA and YSYEKL. The CDR3 region is CASSQKGDTQETQYF. The CDR3 DNA sequence: TGCGCCAGCAGCCAAAAGGGGGACACCCAAGAGACCCAGTACTTC.

This clone has just one count. V gene TRBV27 combines with J gene TRBJ2-7; perhaps D is TRBD1 or TRBD2 (5 bases each). Trimming pared 5 bases from V and 7 bases from J, leaving 15 bases between. CDR1 and CDR2 from the germline V gene are MNHEY and SMNVEV (reference sequence). The CDR3 extends over 13 amino acids. CDR3 residues: CASSNHGTLEQYF. CDR3 nucleotides: TGTGCCAGCAGTAATCACGGGACCCTTGAGCAGTACTTC.

CDR3 residues: CAIREGLAVSNEQFF. The CDR3, as DNA: TGTGCCATCAGGGAGGGACTAGCGGTGTCCAATGAGCAGTTCTTC. The J gene is TRBJ2-1, the V gene TRBV10-3, with 11 bases lining up with TRBD2. The CDR3 consists of 15 residues. Germline V CDR1 and CDR2: ENHRY, SYGVKD. Trimming took 6 bases from V and 6 from J; bases not matched to a gene: 7.

V usage is TRBV18 and J usage is TRBJ2-7, with 12 bases identical to TRBD1. V lost 2 bases to trimming and J lost 6 bases; unmatched junction nucleotides: 5. The CDR3 is 15 amino acids. Germline assignment: CDR1 KGHSH and CDR2 LQKENI. CDR3 protein: CASSPSGTGGVEQYF. Written as DNA, the CDR3 is TGTGCCAGCTCACCATCCGGGACAGGGGGCGTCGAGCAGTACTTC.

The genes are TRBV29-1 and TRBJ2-5; TRBD1 agrees at 8 bases. The J call may be faulty, since TRBJ2-7 better matches the DNA end. The CDR3 loop spans 13 amino acids. Germline CDR1 SQVTM, CDR2 ANQGSEA. The CDR3 reads CSVEKGTGDEQYF. The DNA for the CDR3 is TGCAGCGTTGAAAAAGGGACAGGAGACGAGCAGTACTTC.